Below, 17 T cell receptor beta chains from the same sample are listed, as sequenced in a study of shared clonotypes between healthy human individuals. Sequencing was performed with immunoSEQ multiplex PCR; in TCRdb, only in-frame clones are kept and a portion is missing. The repertoire has some 1 million clones, around 76% of them found once; the top ten carry approximately 1.5%. The sequencing input was memory CD4+ T cells sorted from blood. Subset of the sample: CD45RA-negative fraction. Receptor source: a man aged 18 to 30 in good health.

The J gene is TRBJ1-2, the V gene TRBV7-9, with D maybe TRBD1 (6 bases). Germline values: CDR1 SEHNR, CDR2 FQNEAQ (reference sequence). The ends were cut back, 11 bases at V and 0 bases at J, with 13 bases in the middle. The CDR3 loop spans 13 amino acids. The CDR3 sequence is CAGAGVTNYGYTF. Written as DNA, the CDR3 is TGTGCCGGAGCAGGGGTTACTAACTATGGCTACACCTTC.

This chain links TRBV5-6 with TRBJ2-2, with D perhaps TRBD2 (6 bases). V was shortened by 4 bases and J by 1 base, with 11 bases between the two germline ends. Germline CDR1 is SGHDT and CDR2 is YYEEEE. The CDR3 contains 15 residues. CDR3 DNA: TGTGCCAGCAGCCTCTACGGGGGGAACACCGGGGAGCTGTTTTTT. Its translation is CASSLYGGNTGELFF.

The CDR3 reads CASSLSPAGLVYEQYF. The CDR3 region has the DNA TGTGCCAGCAGTTTATCACCCGCAGGGCTCGTTTACGAGCAGTACTTC. The V gene is TRBV27, the J gene TRBJ2-7, with a tentative D call TRBD1 (5 bases). V shed 0 bases and J shed 4 bases, with 16 bases lying between them. Germline loops: CDR1 MNHEY, CDR2 SMNVEV (reference sequence). The CDR3 runs 16 residues.

This sequence joins TRBV19 and TRBJ2-5, with D possibly being TRBD2 (6 bases). V dropped 0 bases and J dropped 4 bases, with 12 bases sitting between them. The CDR3 totals 15 residues. CDR1 LNHDA and CDR2 SQIVND come from the germline V gene (reference sequence). As DNA, the CDR3 is TGTGCCAGTAGTATAGATGCTTTCGGGGGAGAGACCCAGTACTTC. Translation gives CASSIDAFGGETQYF.

The chain has TRBV19 and TRBJ1-5; TRBD1 is a possible D gene (5 bases). V lost 8 bases and J lost 6, with 11 bases in between. From germline, CDR1 is LNHDA and CDR2 SQIVND (reference sequence). The length of the CDR3 is 12 residues. The CDR3 reads CASLGVGQPQHF. CDR3 sequence (DNA): TGTGCCAGTTTGGGGGTAGGTCAGCCCCAGCATTTT.

This clone was picked up a small number of times. A far larger clone lies a single base away; this is likely a read error. Other DNA variants within this sample encode the same CDR3. This rearrangement joins TRBV2 to TRBJ1-5; D perhaps matches TRBD1 (5 bases). Germline lookup yields CDR1 SNHLY and CDR2 FYNNEI. Trimming removed 1 base at V and 10 bases at J, with 11 bases between. The CDR3 has 13 amino acids. CDR3 loop: CASSEEGAQPQHF. Here the CDR3 DNA reads TGTGCCAGCAGTGAAGAAGGGGCTCAACCCCAGCATTTT.

This clone was seen more than once but under ten times. V gene TRBV6-5 combines with J gene TRBJ1-2; D may be TRBD1 (6 bases). The V end was cut by 2 bases, the J end by 2 bases, with 9 bases between. Germline loops: CDR1 MNHEY, CDR2 SVGAGI. This CDR3 is 14 amino acids long. CDR3 sequence (DNA): TGTGCCAGCAGTTACCAAGACAGGAACTATGGCTACACCTTC. It translates to CASSYQDRNYGYTF.

This sequence joins TRBV5-1 and TRBJ1-2, with D maybe TRBD1 (5 bases). Germline V CDR1 and CDR2: SGHRS, YFSETQ. Trimming shortened V by 2 bases and J by 4 bases, and 12 bases separated the two germline ends. The CDR3 spans 14 residues. CDR3 sequence (DNA): TGCGCCAGCAGCTTAATAACGGGGACCTATGGCTACACCTTC. Translated: CASSLITGTYGYTF.

This sequence joins TRBV30 and TRBJ1-2; 9 bases match TRBD1. Trimming cost V 3 bases and J 8 bases; bases outside gene matches: 7. Germline V gives CDR1 GTSNPN, CDR2 SVGIG (reference sequence). This CDR3 contains 13 residues. The CDR3: CAWRQGALRGYTF. The DNA for the CDR3 is TGTGCCTGGAGACAGGGGGCCTTAAGGGGCTACACCTTC.

This clone came up a few times. Other DNA sequences in the same sample also yield this CDR3. This chain uses TRBV7-2 with TRBJ2-3; 10 bases fit TRBD2. Germline V gives CDR1 SGHTA, CDR2 FQGNSA. V gave up 2 bases and J gave up 4 bases; unmatched junction bases: 0. The CDR3 sequence is 14 residues long. CDR3 DNA sequence: TGTGCCAGCAGCTTACTAGCGGGAGCAGATACGCAGTATTTT. Protein sequence: CASSLLAGADTQYF.

This clone was counted between two and nine times. This chain joins TRBV19 and TRBJ1-5; the D is unclear. Deletions cut 5 bases from V and 0 bases from J, with 11 bases between. This CDR3 spans 15 amino acids. Germline assignment: CDR1 LNHDA and CDR2 SQIVND (reference sequence). CDR3 DNA: TGTGCCAGTAGTCCCCTTTGGAGTAGCAATCAGCCCCAGCATTTT. The encoded protein is CASSPLWSSNQPQHF.

CDR3 sequence: CSADGGNEQFF. The CDR3, as DNA: TGCAGTGCTGACGGAGGAAATGAGCAGTTCTTC. This chain links TRBV20-1 with TRBJ2-1; a weak D match, TRBD2 (5 bases). Trimming took off 5 bases at V and 7 bases at J, with 9 bases between the two ends. CDR3 length: 11 residues. The germline V gene has CDR1 DFQATT and CDR2 SNEGSKA (reference sequence).

The chain joins TRBV19 to TRBJ2-4; 10 bases map to TRBD1. The CDR3 has 16 residues. Per the germline V gene, CDR1 is LNHDA and CDR2 is SQIVND (reference sequence). The V and J ends lost 5 bases and 2 bases, in that order; junction bases with no gene match: 6. The CDR3 bases are TGTGCCAGTAGTCTGGGACAGGGGTTGCCCAAAAACATTCAGTACTTC. It translates to CASSLGQGLPKNIQYF.

This clone was seen once. CDR3 protein: CASSEGSYRPYNEQFF. The DNA of the CDR3 is TGTGCCAGCAGTGAAGGTTCGTACAGACCTTACAATGAGCAGTTCTTC. This sequence joins TRBV6-1 and TRBJ2-1; D ambiguous. Germline V CDR1 and CDR2: MNHNS, SASEGT. The CDR3 covers 16 residues. The V and J ends lost 1 base and 4 bases respectively, with 14 bases between them.

J is TRBJ1-1 and V is TRBV27; D remains unclear. Trimming pared 6 bases from V and 4 bases from J, leaving 21 bases between. The CDR3 runs 16 residues. Looked up from germline, CDR1 is MNHEY and CDR2 is SMNVEV (reference sequence). The CDR3 nucleotides are TGTGCCAGCAGACATCGACCCGGCGGATGGCTCACTGAAGCTTTCTTT. Translation: CASRHRPGGWLTEAFF.

V gene TRBV5-6 combines with J gene TRBJ2-5; D may be TRBD1 (6 bases). Trimming took off 1 base at V and 1 base at J, with 8 bases between the two ends. Germline-derived CDR1 and CDR2 are SGHDT and YYEEEE. The CDR3 sequence is 14 residues long. The CDR3 nucleotides are TGTGCCAGCAGCTTGTTGGACAGCCAAGAGACCCAGTACTTC. Translating gives CASSLLDSQETQYF.

This chain joins TRBV19 and TRBJ2-3; weak D call: TRBD2 (7 bases). In germline, CDR1 is LNHDA, CDR2 SQIVND (reference sequence). The CDR3 is 17 residues long. V was pared by 1 base and J by 1 base, with 15 bases between. Here the CDR3 reads CASSIGDRGAGTDTQYF. The DNA for the CDR3 is TGTGCCAGTAGTATAGGAGATCGGGGGGCAGGCACAGATACGCAGTATTTT.